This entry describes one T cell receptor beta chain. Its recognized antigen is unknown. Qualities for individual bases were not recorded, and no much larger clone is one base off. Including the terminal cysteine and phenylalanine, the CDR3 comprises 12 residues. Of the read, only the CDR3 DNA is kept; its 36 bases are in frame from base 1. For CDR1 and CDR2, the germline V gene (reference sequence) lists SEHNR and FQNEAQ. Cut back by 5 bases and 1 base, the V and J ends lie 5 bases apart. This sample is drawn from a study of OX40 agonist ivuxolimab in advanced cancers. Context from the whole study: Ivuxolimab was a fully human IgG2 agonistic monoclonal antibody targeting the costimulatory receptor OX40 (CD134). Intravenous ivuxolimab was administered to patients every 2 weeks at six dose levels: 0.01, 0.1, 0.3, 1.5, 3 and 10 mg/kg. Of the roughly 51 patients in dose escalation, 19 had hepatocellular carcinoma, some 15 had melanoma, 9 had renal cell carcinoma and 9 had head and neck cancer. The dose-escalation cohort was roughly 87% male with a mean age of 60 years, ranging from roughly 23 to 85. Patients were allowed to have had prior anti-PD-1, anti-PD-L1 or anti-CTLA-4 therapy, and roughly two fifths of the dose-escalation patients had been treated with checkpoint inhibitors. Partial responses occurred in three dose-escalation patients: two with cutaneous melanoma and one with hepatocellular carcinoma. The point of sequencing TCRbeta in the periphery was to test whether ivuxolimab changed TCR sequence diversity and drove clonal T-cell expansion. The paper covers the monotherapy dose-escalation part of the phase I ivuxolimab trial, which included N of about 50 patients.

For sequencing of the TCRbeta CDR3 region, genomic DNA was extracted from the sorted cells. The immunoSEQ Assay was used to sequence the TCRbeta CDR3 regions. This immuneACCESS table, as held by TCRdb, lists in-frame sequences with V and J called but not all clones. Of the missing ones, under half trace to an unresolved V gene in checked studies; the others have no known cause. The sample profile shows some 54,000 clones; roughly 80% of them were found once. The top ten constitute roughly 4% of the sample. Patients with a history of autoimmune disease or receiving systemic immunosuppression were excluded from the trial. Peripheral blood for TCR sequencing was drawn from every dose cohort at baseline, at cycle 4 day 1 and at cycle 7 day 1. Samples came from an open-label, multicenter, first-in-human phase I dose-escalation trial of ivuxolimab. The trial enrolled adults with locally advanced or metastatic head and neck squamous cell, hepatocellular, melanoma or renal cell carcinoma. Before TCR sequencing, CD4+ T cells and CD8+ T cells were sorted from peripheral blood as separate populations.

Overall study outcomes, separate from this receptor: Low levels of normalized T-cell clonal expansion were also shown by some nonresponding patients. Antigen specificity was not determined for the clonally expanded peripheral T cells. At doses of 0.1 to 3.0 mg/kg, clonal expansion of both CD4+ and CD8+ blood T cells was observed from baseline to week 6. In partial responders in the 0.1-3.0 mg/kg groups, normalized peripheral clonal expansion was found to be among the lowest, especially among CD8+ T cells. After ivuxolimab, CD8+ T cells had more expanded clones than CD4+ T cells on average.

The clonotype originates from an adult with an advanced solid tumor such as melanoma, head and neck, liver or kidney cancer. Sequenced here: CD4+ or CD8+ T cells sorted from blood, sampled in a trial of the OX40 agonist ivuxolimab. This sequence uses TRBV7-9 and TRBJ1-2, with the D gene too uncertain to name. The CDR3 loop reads CASSQNNYGYTF. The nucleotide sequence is TGTGCCAGCAGCCAGAATAACTATGGCTACACCTTC.